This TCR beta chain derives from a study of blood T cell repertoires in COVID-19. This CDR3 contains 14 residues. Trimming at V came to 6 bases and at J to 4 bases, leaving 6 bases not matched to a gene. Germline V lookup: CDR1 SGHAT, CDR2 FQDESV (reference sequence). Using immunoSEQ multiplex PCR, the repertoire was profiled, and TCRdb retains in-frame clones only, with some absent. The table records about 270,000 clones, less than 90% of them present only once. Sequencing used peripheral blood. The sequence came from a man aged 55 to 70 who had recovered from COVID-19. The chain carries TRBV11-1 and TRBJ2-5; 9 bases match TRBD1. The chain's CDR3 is CASRTRQGGETQYF. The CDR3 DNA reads TGTGCCAGCAGGACGCGACAGGGGGGAGAGACCCAGTACTTC.